Here is one T cell receptor (beta chain) with its context. What this receptor recognizes is not known. No base-level quality is on record; no much larger clone is a single base apart. The collaborating institutions used their own protocols to collect whole blood in K2EDTA tubes. For TCRbeta analysis, collaborator samples were shipped as frozen whole blood, as isolated PBMCs, or as DNA extracted from either sample type. After removal of 4 bases from V and 1 base from J, the junction retains 7 bases not matched to a gene. The CDR3 spans 15 residues, from the cysteine through the phenylalanine. Only the CDR3 part of the read is kept: 45 bases, read in frame from the first base. From a lookup of the germline V gene (reference sequence), CDR1 and CDR2 are SGHNT and YYREEE. The source of the sample is a study of blood T cell repertoires in COVID-19 (dated by TCRdb to about 2020). Looking at the study overall: Samples covering the acute and convalescent phases of COVID-19 were provided by collaborators in the United States, Italy and Spain. The prospective study material was composed of cDNA or gDNA derived from T cells, B-cell-depleted T cells, or PBMCs. Deeply sampled blood TCRbeta repertoires from subjects exposed to, actively infected with, or recovered from COVID-19 were included in the dataset. A freely available public database, intended as a resource for researchers studying the immune response to SARS-CoV-2, is where the repertoires were released. The samples were drawn from the first 160 participants of the ongoing ImmuneRACE study and from some 1,300 subjects provided by 6 global collaborators. Sample metadata almost always included a de-identified subject ID, COVID-19 status, age in years and sex. Where available, HLA class I and class II types were obtained from metadata supplied by the sample provider rather than from assay-based typing. Study-level results and caveats: The amount of clinical and demographic metadata varied by source and participant and was provided uncurated.

TCRbeta CDR3 regions were amplified from genomic DNA by means of the immunoSEQ Assay, a bias-controlled multiplex PCR. Under the source paper's analysis protocol: Nucleated cell counts per sample were estimated from amplification of reference gene primers within the assay. Sequence reads were collapsed and filtered to measure the absolute abundance of every unique TCRbeta CDR3 rearrangement. For each sample, productive Simpson clonality was calculated as the square root of Simpson's diversity index across productive rearrangements. The clones in this table, taken by TCRdb from immuneACCESS, are in-frame only. Not every clone is retained; where verified, under half of the shortfall comes from an unresolved V gene, and the cause of the rest is unknown. That table furnishes V, J and clone size, whereas the DNA furnished D and trimming. Present in this sample are about 220,000 clones, around 83% of which were seen just once. 9.5% to 10% of the sample is in the top ten clones.

The V gene is TRBV5-4 and the J gene is TRBJ1-1; 7 junctional bases match TRBD1. The source material was peripheral blood. This sequence was found in a man between 45 and 60 years old with active or convalescent COVID-19. The nucleotides read TGTGCCAGCAGCGTGACAGGGAGGAGGAACACTGAAGCTTTCTTT. This codes for CASSVTGRRNTEAFF.